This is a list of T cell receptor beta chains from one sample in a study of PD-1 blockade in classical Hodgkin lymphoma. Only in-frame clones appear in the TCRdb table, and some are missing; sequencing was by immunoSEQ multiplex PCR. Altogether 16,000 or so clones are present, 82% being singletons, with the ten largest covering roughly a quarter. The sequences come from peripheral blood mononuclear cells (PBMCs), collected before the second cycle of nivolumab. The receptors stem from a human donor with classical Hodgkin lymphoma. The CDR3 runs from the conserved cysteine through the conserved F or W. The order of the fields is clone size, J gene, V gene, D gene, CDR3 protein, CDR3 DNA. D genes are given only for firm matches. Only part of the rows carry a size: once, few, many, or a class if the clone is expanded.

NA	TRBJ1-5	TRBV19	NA	CASSIQNQPQHF	TGTGCCAGTAGTATCCAGAATCAGCCCCAGCATTTT
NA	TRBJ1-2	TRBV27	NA	CASSLQGNDYTF	TGTGCCAGCAGTCTCCAGGGTAACGACTACACCTTC
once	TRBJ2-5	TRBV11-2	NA	CASSTPRRGETQYF	TGTGCCAGCAGCACCCCCCGGAGGGGGGAGACCCAGTACTTC
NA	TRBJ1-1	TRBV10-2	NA	CASSGGNTEAFF	TGCGCCAGCAGTGGGGGGAACACTGAAGCTTTCTTT
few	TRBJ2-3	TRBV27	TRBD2	CASSLRLLAGGRDTQYF	TGTGCCAGCAGTTTAAGATTACTAGCGGGGGGCCGGGATACGCAGTATTTT
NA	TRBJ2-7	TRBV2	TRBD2	CASSESGGVSYEQYF	TGTGCCAGCAGTGAAAGCGGGGGGGTTTCCTACGAGCAGTACTTC
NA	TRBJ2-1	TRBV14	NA	CASSQAGYEQFF	TGTGCCAGCAGCCAAGCTGGGTATGAGCAGTTCTTC
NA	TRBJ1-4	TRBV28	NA	CASSVLGATNEKLFF	TGTGCCAGCAGTGTATTGGGGGCAACTAATGAAAAACTGTTTTTT
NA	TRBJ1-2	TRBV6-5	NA	CASSDALKTYGYTF	TGTGCCAGCAGTGACGCGCTTAAGACCTATGGCTACACCTTC
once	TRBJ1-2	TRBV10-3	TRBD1	CAISEDRGSAGYTF	TGTGCCATCAGTGAGGACAGGGGCTCCGCTGGCTACACCTTC
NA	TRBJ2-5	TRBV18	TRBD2	CASSPSLGGNQETQYF	TGTGCCAGCTCACCCTCTTTGGGGGGGAACCAAGAGACCCAGTACTTC
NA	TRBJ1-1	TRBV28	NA	CASSTPNSIAEAFF	TGTGCCAGCAGTACACCCAACTCTATAGCTGAAGCTTTCTTT
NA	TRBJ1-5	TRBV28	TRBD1	CASRLRGRLGEQPQHF	TGTGCCAGCAGACTCAGGGGGCGGCTAGGAGAGCAGCCCCAGCATTTT
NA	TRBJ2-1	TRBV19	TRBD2	CARELAGPLVAEQFF	TGTGCCAGGGAACTAGCGGGACCCCTTGTAGCTGAGCAGTTCTTC
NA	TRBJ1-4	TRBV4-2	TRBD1	CASSQVVAGGEKLFF	TGTGCCAGCAGCCAAGTTGTGGCAGGGGGCGAAAAACTGTTTTTT
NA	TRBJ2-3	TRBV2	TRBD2	CASRTGGSTDTQYF	TGTGCCAGCAGGACCGGGGGGAGCACAGATACGCAGTATTTT
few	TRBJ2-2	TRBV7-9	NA	CASRFLLTGFGGELFF	TGTGCCAGCAGGTTCCTCCTTACAGGGTTCGGCGGGGAGCTGTTTTTT
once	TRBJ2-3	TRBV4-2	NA	CASSQERRGDTQYF	TGTGCCAGCAGCCAAGAAAGGCGAGGGGATACGCAGTATTTT
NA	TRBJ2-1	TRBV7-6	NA	CASSFFQGLSGTNEQFF	TGTGCCAGCAGCTTTTTTCAGGGGCTCTCTGGTACAAATGAGCAGTTCTTC
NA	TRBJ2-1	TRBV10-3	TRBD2	CAIGVAGSNEQFF	TGTGCCATCGGAGTAGCGGGGTCAAATGAGCAGTTCTTC
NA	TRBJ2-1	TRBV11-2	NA	CASRRWGRRDNEQFF	TGTGCCAGCAGACGGTGGGGGCGTCGGGACAATGAGCAGTTCTTC
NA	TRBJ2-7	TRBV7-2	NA	CASSLSAQGHYEQYF	TGTGCCAGCAGCCTAAGTGCACAGGGACACTACGAGCAGTACTTC
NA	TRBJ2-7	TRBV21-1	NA	CDWRRISYEQYF	TGTGACTGGCGGAGAATCTCCTACGAGCAGTACTTC
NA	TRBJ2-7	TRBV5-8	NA	CASSFRGSPYEQYF	TGTGCCAGCAGCTTTCGGGGTTCCCCCTACGAGCAGTACTTC
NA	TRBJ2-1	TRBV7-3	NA	CASSLDLTDRSYNEQFF	TGTGCCAGCAGCTTGGACCTCACGGACAGATCTTACAATGAGCAGTTCTTC
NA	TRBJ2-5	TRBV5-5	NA	CASSLKRDRQYF	TGTGCCAGCAGCTTGAAGAGGGACCGCCAGTACTTC
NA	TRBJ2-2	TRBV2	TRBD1	CASRDRGRTGELFF	TGTGCCAGCAGGGACAGGGGGCGGACCGGGGAGCTGTTTTTT
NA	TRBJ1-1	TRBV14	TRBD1	CASSQEGVEGAVDTEAFF	TGTGCCAGCAGCCAAGAGGGGGTTGAGGGGGCAGTGGACACTGAAGCTTTCTTT
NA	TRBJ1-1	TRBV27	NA	CASSFGGAGTEAFF	TGTGCCAGCAGTTTTGGGGGCGCAGGCACTGAAGCTTTCTTT
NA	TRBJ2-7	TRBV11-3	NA	CASSLNDYEQYF	TGTGCCAGCAGCTTAAACGACTACGAGCAGTACTTC
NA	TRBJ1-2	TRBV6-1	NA	CASSPHRDRSYGYTF	TGTGCCAGCAGTCCCCACCGGGACCGGTCCTATGGCTACACCTTC
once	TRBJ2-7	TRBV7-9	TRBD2	CASSLKAGGPGYEQYF	TGTGCCAGCAGCTTAAAAGCGGGGGGGCCTGGGTACGAGCAGTACTTC
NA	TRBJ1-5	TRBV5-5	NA	CASSAGPGGGKPQHF	TGTGCCAGCAGCGCGGGACCGGGAGGAGGGAAGCCCCAGCATTTT
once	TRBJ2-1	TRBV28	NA	CASTQGFNNEQFF	TGTGCCAGCACCCAGGGCTTCAACAATGAGCAGTTCTTC
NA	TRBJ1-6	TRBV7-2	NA	CASSLAPIGGGSPLHF	TGTGCCAGCAGCTTAGCGCCTATAGGGGGGGGCTCACCCCTCCACTTT
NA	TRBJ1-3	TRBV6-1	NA	CASREDGRSGNTIYF	TGTGCCAGTCGTGAGGACGGGCGCTCTGGAAACACCATATATTTT